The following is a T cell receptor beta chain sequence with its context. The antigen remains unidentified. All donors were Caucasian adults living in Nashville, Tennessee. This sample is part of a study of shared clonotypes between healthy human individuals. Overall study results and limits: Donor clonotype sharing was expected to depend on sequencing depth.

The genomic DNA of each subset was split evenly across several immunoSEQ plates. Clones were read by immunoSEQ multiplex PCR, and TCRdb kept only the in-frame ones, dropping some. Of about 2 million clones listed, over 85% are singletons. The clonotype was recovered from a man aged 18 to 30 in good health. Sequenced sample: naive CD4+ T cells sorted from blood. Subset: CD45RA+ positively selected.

CDR3 nucleotides: TGTGCCAGCATTATAGGGACAGCTCTTAATTCACCCCTCCACTTT. Its protein is CASIIGTALNSPLHF. This chain uses TRBV21-1 with TRBJ1-6; the table names TRBD1, a call not compared with the DNA. TRBV21-1 is given as a pseudogene. This CDR3 is built from 15 residues.